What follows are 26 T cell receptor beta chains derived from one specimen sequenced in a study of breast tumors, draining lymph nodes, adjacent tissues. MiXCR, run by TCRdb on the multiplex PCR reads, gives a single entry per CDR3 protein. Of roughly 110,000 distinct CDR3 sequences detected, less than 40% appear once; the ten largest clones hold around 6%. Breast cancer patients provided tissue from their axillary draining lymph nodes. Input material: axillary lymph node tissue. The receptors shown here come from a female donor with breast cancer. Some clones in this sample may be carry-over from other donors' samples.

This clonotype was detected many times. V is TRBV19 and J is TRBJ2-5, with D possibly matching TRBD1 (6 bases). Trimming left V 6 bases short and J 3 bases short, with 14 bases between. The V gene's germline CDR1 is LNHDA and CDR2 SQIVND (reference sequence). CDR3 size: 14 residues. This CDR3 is CASRGQGNKETQYF. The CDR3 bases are TGTGCCAGTAGGGGTCAGGGGAACAAAGAGACCCAGTACTTC.

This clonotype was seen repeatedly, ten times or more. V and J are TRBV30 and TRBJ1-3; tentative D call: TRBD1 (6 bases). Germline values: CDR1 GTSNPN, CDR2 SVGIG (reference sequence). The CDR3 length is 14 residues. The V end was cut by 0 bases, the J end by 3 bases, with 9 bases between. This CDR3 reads CAWSVRGGGNTIYF. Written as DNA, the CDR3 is TGTGCCTGGAGTGTACGAGGGGGTGGAAACACCATATATTTT.

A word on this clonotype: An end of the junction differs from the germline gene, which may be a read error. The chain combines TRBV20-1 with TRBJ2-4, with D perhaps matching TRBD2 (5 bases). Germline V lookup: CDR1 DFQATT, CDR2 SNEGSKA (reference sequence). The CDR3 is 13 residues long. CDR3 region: CSALPLAKNTQYF. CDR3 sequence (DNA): TGCAGTGCTCTACCCCTAGCCAAAAACACTCAGTACTTC.

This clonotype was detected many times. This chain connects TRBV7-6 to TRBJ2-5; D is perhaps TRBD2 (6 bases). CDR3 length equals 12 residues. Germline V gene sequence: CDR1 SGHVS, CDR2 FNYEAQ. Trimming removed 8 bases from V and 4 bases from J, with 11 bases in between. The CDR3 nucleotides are TGTGCCAGCGGGGACTTGTCAGAGACCCAGTACTTC. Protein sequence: CASGDLSETQYF.

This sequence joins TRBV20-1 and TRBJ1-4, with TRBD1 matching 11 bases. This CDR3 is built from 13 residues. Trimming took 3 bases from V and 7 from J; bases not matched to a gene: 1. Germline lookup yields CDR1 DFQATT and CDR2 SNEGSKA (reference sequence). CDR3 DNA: TGCAGTGCTAGGGACAGGGGGCTTGAAAAACTGTTTTTT. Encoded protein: CSARDRGLEKLFF.

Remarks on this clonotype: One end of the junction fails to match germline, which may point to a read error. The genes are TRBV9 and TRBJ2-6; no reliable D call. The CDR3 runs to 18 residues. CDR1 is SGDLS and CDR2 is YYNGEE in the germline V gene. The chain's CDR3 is CACSVEREWGSGANVLTF. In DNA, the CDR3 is TGTGCCTGCAGCGTAGAAAGGGAATGGGGCTCTGGGGCCAACGTCCTGACTTTC.

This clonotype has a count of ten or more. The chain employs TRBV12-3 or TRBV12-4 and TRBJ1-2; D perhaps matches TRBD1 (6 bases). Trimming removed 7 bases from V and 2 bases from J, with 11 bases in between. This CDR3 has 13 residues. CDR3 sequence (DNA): TGTGCCAGCACCTCGACAGGAAACTATGGCTACACCTTC. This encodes CASTSTGNYGYTF.

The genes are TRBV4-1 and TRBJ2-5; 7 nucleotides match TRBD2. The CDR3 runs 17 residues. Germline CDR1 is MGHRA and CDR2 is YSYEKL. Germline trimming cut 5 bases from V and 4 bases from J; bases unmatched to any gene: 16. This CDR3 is CASSWGTTPTRPETQYF. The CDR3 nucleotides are TGCGCCAGCAGCTGGGGGACTACTCCTACCCGCCCAGAGACCCAGTACTTC.

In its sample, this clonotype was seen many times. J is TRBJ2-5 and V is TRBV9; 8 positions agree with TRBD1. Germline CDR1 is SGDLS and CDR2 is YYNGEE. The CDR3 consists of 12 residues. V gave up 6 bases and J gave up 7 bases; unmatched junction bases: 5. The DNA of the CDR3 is TGTGCCAGCACGGGACAGGACGGGACCCAGTACTTC. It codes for CASTGQDGTQYF.

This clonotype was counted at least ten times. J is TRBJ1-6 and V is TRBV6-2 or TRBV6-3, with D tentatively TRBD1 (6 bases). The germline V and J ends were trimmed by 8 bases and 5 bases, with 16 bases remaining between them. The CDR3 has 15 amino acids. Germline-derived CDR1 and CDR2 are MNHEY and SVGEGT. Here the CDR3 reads CASRRGPADNSPLHF. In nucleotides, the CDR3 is TGTGCCAGCCGGCGGGGGCCCGCGGATAATTCACCCCTCCACTTT.

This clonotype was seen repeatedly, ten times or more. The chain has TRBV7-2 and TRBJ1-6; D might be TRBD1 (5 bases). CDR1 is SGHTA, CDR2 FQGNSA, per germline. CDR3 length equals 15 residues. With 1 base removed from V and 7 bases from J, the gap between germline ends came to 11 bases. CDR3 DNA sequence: TGTGCCAGCAGCTTAGTTCAGGGCTTAAATTCACCCCTCCACTTT. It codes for CASSLVQGLNSPLHF.

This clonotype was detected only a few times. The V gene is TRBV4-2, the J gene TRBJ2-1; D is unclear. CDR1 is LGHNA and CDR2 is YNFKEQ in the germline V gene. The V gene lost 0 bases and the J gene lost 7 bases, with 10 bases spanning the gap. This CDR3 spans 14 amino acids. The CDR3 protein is CASSQEGFRNEQFF. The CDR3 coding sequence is TGTGCCAGCAGCCAAGAGGGGTTTAGGAATGAGCAGTTCTTC.

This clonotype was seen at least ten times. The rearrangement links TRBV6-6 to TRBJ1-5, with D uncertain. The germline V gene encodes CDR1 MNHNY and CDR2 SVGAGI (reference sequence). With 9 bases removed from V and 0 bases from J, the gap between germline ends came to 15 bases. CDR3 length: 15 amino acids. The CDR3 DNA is TGTGCCAGTAAGCACGCCCCCACTAGCAATCAGCCCCAGCATTTT. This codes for CASKHAPTSNQPQHF.

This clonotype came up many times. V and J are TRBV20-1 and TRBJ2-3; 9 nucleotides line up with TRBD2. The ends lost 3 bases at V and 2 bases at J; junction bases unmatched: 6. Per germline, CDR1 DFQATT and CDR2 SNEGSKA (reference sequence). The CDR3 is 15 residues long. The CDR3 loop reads CSARRLAGYTDTQYF. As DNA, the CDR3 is TGCAGTGCTAGGAGGCTAGCGGGGTACACAGATACGCAGTATTTT.

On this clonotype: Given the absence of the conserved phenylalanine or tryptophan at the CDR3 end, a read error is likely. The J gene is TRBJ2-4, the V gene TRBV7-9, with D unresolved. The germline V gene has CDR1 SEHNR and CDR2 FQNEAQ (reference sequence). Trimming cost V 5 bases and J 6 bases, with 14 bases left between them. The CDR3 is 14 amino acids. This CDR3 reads CASSGEGSLNIQYL. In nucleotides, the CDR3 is TGTGCCAGCAGCGGAGAAGGTAGTTTAAACATTCAGTACCTC.

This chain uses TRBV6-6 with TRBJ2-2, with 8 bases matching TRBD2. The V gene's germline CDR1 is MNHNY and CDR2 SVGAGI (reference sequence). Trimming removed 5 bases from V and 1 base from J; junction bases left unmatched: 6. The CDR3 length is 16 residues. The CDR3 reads CASSPPGLVNTGELFF. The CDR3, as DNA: TGTGCCAGCAGTCCCCCGGGACTAGTGAACACCGGGGAGCTGTTTTTT.

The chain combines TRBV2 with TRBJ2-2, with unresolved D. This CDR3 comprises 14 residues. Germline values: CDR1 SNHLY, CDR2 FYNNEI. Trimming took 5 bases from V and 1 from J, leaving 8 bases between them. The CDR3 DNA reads TGTGCCAGCAGTAAAATAGGGAACACCGGGGAGCTGTTTTTT. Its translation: CASSKIGNTGELFF.

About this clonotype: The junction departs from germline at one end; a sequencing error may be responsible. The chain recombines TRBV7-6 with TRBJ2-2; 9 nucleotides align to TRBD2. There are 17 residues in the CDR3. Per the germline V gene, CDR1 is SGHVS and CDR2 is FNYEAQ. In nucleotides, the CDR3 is TGTGCCAGCAGCCTAAATAGCGGGGGTCCCTGGACCGGGGAGCTGTCTTTT. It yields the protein CASSLNSGGPWTGELSF.

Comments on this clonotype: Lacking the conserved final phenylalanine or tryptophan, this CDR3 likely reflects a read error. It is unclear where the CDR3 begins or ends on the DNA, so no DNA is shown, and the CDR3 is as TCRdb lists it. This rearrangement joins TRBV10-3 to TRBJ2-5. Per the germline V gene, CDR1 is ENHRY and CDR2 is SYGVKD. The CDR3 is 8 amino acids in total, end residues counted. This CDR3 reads CAISEPNS.

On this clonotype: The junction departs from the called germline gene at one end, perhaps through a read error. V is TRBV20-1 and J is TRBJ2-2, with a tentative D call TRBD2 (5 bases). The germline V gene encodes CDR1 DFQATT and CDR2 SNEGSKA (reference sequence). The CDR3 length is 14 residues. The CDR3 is CSASGPANTGELFF. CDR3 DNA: TGCAGTGCTAGTGGACCAGCGAACACTGGGGAGCTGTTCTTT.

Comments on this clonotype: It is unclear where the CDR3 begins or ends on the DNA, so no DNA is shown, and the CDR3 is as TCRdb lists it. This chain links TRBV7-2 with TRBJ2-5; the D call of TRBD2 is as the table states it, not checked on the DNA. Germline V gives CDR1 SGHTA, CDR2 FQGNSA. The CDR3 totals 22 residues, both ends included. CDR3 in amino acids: CASSFYICSARDLAGAQETQYF.

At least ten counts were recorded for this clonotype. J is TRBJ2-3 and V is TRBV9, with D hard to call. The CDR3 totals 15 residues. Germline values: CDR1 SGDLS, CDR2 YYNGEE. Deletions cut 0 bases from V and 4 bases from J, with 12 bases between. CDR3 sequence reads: CASSVDGGLPDTQYF. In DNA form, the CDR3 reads TGTGCCAGCAGCGTAGACGGCGGTCTGCCAGATACGCAGTATTTT.

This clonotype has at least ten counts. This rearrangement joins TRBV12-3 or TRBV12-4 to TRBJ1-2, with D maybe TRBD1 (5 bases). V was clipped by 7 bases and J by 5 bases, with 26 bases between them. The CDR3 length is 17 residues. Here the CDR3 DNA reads TGTGCCAGCACCTTAACTTTTAGGGGACCGGGAGGGTATGGCTACACCTTC. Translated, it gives CASTLTFRGPGGYGYTF.

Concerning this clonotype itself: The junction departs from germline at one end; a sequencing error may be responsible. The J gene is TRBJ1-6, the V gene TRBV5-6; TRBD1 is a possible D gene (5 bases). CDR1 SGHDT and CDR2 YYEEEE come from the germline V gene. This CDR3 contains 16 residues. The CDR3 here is CASSLSQGYYNSPLHF. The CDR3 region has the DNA TGCGCCAGCAGCTTGTCCCAGGGATACTATAATTCACCCCTCCACTTT. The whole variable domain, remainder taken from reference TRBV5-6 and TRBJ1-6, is DAGVTQSPTHLIKTRGQQVTLRCSPKSGHDTVSWYQQALGQGPQFIFQYYEEEERQRGNFPDRFSGHQFPNYSSELNVNALLLGDSALYLCASSLSQGYYNSPLHFGNGTRLTVT.

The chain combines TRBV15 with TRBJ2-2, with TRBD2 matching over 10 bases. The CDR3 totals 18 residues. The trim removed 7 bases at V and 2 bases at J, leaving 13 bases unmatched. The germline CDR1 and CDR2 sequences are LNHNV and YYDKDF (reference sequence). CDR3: CATNLTAGLAQNTGELFF. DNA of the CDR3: TGTGCCACCAATCTGACCGCGGGACTAGCGCAAAACACCGGGGAGCTGTTTTTT.

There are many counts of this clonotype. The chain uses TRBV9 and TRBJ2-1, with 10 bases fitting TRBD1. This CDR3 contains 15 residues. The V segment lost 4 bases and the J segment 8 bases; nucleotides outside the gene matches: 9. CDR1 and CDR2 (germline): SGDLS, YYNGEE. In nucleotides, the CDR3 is TGTGCCAGCAGCTCGACGACAGGGGGCTGGGATGAGCAGTTCTTC. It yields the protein CASSSTTGGWDEQFF.